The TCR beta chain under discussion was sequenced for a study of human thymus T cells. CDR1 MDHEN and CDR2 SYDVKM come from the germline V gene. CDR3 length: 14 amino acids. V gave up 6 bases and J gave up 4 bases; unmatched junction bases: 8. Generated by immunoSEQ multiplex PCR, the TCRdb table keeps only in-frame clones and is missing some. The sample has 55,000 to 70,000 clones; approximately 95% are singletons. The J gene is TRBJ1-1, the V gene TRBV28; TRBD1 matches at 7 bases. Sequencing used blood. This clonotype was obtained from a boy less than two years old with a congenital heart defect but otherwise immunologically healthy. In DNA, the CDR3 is TGTGCCAGCAGACAGGGGATATTGGTCACTGAAGCTTTCTTT. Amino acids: CASRQGILVTEAFF.